This note documents a single T cell receptor beta chain sequence. This sample is drawn from a study of T cells in localized non-small cell lung cancer. J gave up 9 bases and V 3 bases, and 7 bases lay outside the gene matches. This CDR3 region has 13 residues. Germline CDR1 and CDR2: SQVTM and ANQGSEA. Profiling relied on immunoSEQ multiplex PCR, and the TCRdb table lists in-frame clones only, not all of them. The repertoire consists of tens of thousands of clones, with approximately 88% occurring once and the leading ten covering less than 3.5%. This clonotype was obtained from a woman aged 35-75 years with stage I lung adenocarcinoma. The chain carries TRBV29-1 and TRBJ2-1; 8 bases align to TRBD2. Sequenced here: peripheral blood, sampled before any cancer treatment. CDR3 in amino acids: CSVDNGRGAEQFF. CDR3 nucleotide sequence: TGCAGCGTTGACAACGGGAGGGGGGCTGAGCAGTTCTTC.